One sample yielded the 27 T cell receptor beta chains listed below, sequenced in a study of T cells in Graves' hyperthyroidism and ophthalmopathy. Amplification yielded TCR beta CDR3 regions, with RNA transcripts as the source. HTBI primers were employed in a first-round RT-PCR of the TCR CDR3. MiXCR was run by TCRdb on the multiplex PCR reads, yielding one entry per CDR3 protein. This table has some 720,000 distinct CDR3 sequences, around 17% appearing once. Sample: blood. Source of these receptors: a man between 18 and 29 years old with Graves' hyperthyroidism.

This clonotype occurred many times. The J gene is TRBJ2-5, the V gene TRBV3-1; 9 bases agree with TRBD2. Germline trimming cut 1 base from V and 5 bases from J; bases unmatched to any gene: 8. The germline CDR1 and CDR2 sequences are LGHDT and YNNKEL (reference sequence). CDR3 length equals 16 residues. CDR3 loop: CASSQVGSGSVETQYF. The CDR3 DNA sequence: TGTGCCAGCAGCCAAGTCGGTAGCGGGAGTGTGGAGACCCAGTACTTC.

The sample holds many counts of this clonotype. This sequence joins TRBV12-3 or TRBV12-4 and TRBJ2-1, with 8 bases matching TRBD2. V shed 6 bases and J 2 bases; nucleotides not matched to a gene: 9. This CDR3 is 16 amino acids long. In DNA, the CDR3 is TGTGCCAGCAGCTCCTTCACTAGCGGAGCCTACAATGAGCAGTTCTTC. It codes for CASSSFTSGAYNEQFF.

This clonotype has a count of ten or more. This chain connects TRBV28 to TRBJ2-1; perhaps TRBD2 as D (6 bases). Trimming removed 6 bases from V and 0 bases from J, with 15 bases in between. This CDR3 is 16 amino acids long. Germline V gives CDR1 MDHEN, CDR2 SYDVKM. The CDR3 DNA reads TGTGCCAGCAGCACAGTTGCGGGGAGCTCCTACAATGAGCAGTTCTTC. Translating gives CASSTVAGSSYNEQFF.

This clonotype was observed many times. The V call is TRBV30, the J call TRBJ1-1; D gene uncertain. CDR1 GTSNPN and CDR2 SVGIG come from the germline V gene (reference sequence). This CDR3 region has 16 residues. With 1 base removed from V and 1 base from J, the gap between germline ends came to 16 bases. The chain's CDR3 is CAWSEGPSLTNTEAFF. The CDR3 DNA reads TGTGCCTGGAGTGAAGGCCCCTCGCTCACGAACACTGAAGCTTTCTTT.

This clonotype showed up just a few times. The gene calls are TRBV5-1 and TRBJ2-1; the D gene is possibly TRBD2 (7 bases). This CDR3 has 12 amino acids. V was clipped by 6 bases and J by 5 bases, with 9 bases between them. Germline lookup yields CDR1 SGHRS and CDR2 YFSETQ. In DNA form, the CDR3 reads TGCGCCAGCAAGGGGGGGGACAATGAGCAGTTCTTC. Translation gives CASKGGDNEQFF.

In this sample, this clonotype turned up many times. The CDR3 region has the DNA TGCAGTGCTAACAGGGCCTCCTCCTACGAGCAGTACTTC. It translates to CSANRASSYEQYF. The genes are TRBV20-1 and TRBJ2-7; possibly TRBD1 for D (6 bases). V was shortened by 4 bases and J by 0 bases, with 10 bases between the two germline ends. In germline, CDR1 is DFQATT, CDR2 SNEGSKA (reference sequence). The CDR3 is 13 amino acids.

This clonotype was counted only a few times. The V and J genes are TRBV6-1 and TRBJ2-7, with 13 bases fitting TRBD2. Losses at the gene ends were 6 bases for V and 0 bases for J; bases not matched to a gene: 5. Germline V gene sequence: CDR1 MNHNS, CDR2 SASEGT. CDR3 size: 16 residues. The CDR3 is CASRGGLAGASYEQYF. In nucleotides, the CDR3 is TGTGCCAGCAGGGGCGGACTAGCGGGAGCCTCCTACGAGCAGTACTTC.

This clonotype was detected ten times or more. The chain joins TRBV7-2 to TRBJ2-7; TRBD2 matches 9 bases. The junction had 1 base not matched to a gene; V was cut back by 1 base and J by 6 bases. CDR3 length: 13 amino acids. Germline assignment: CDR1 SGHTA and CDR2 FQGNSA. CDR3 nucleotide sequence: TGTGCCAGCAGCTTAGTTAGCGGGAGCGAGCAGTACTTC. Its protein is CASSLVSGSEQYF. The full variable domain, with the rest looked up from reference TRBV7-2 and TRBJ2-7, is GAGVSQSPSNKVTEKGKDVELRCDPISGHTALYWYRQSLGQGLEFLIYFQGNSAPDKSGLPSDRFSAERTGGSVSTLTIQRTQQEDSAVYLCASSLVSGSEQYFGPGTRLTVT.

CDR3 region: CASSFSTGTYEQYF. CDR3 DNA sequence: TGTGCCAGCAGCTTTTCCACAGGTACCTACGAGCAGTACTTC. This chain connects TRBV11-2 to TRBJ2-7, with a possible D match to TRBD1 (5 bases). The CDR3 spans 14 residues. Between the trimmed V and J ends, which lost 3 bases and 2 bases, there was a span of 11 bases. Looked up from germline, CDR1 is SGHAT and CDR2 is FQNNGV.

This clonotype was counted at least ten times. CDR3 region: CASSLFGGTDTQYF. The CDR3 DNA reads TGCGCCAGCAGCTTGTTCGGGGGGACAGATACGCAGTATTTT. This chain joins TRBV5-1 and TRBJ2-3, with TRBD2 matching over 7 bases. The CDR3 runs 14 residues. J gave up 3 bases and V 1 base, and 2 bases lay outside the gene matches. The V gene's germline CDR1 is SGHRS and CDR2 YFSETQ. Variable domain in full (rest from reference TRBV5-1 and TRBJ2-3): KAGVTQTPRYLIKTRGQQVTLSCSPISGHRSVSWYQQTPGQGLQFLFEYFSETQRNKGNFPGRFSGRQFSNSRSEMNVSTLELGDSALYLCASSLFGGTDTQYFGPGTRLTVL.

This clonotype was recorded at least ten times. This sequence joins TRBV11-2 and TRBJ2-1; 13 bases align to TRBD2. CDR1 SGHAT and CDR2 FQNNGV come from the germline V gene. The trim removed 5 bases at V and 2 bases at J, leaving 6 bases unmatched. The CDR3 length is 17 residues. CDR3 DNA sequence: TGTGCCAGCAGCGAAGAGGGACTAGCGGGAACCTACAATGAGCAGTTCTTC. It codes for CASSEEGLAGTYNEQFF.

This clonotype was picked up many times. This chain connects TRBV9 to TRBJ2-2; the D is unclear. Germline loops: CDR1 SGDLS, CDR2 YYNGEE. The CDR3 consists of 13 residues. V gave up 5 bases and J gave up 4 bases, with 9 bases separating them. CDR3 in DNA: TGTGCCAGCAGTGTCGCTGGCACCGGGGAGCTGTTTTTT. Protein product: CASSVAGTGELFF.

A remark on this clonotype: Being one base from a much bigger clone, this may be a read error. The genes are TRBV6-1 and TRBJ2-3; 9 bases match TRBD1. From germline, CDR1 is MNHNS and CDR2 SASEGT. The CDR3 is made up of 17 amino acids. The chain's CDR3 is CASSEGTGSLSTDTQYF. The CDR3 DNA reads TGTGCCAGCAGCGAAGGGACAGGGTCTCTGAGCACAGATACGCAGTATTTT.

This clonotype was detected ten times or more. The J gene is TRBJ2-5, the V gene TRBV12-3 or TRBV12-4, with 13 bases aligning to TRBD2. J lost 5 bases, V lost 5 bases, and 8 bases had no gene match. The CDR3 extends over 16 amino acids. CDR3 bases: TGTGCCAGCAGTCCCGGACTAGCGGGAGTGGGGGAGACCCAGTACTTC. It is translated as CASSPGLAGVGETQYF.

This chain links TRBV6-1 with TRBJ2-5, with D possibly matching TRBD2 (6 bases). The germline CDR1 and CDR2 sequences are MNHNS and SASEGT. The CDR3 is 16 amino acids. V lost 2 bases, J lost 0 bases, and 13 bases lay in between. For the CDR3, the DNA is TGTGCCAGCAGTGAACTAGGAGGGAAGTACCAAGAGACCCAGTACTTC. Its translation: CASSELGGKYQETQYF.

This clonotype was found many times. V is TRBV15 and J is TRBJ2-3; unclear D gene. In germline, CDR1 is LNHNV, CDR2 YYDKDF (reference sequence). The CDR3 contains 16 residues. Trimming pared 5 bases from V and 1 base from J, leaving 16 bases between. The CDR3 loop reads CATSSPGSPGTDTQYF. The CDR3 coding sequence is TGTGCCACCAGCTCTCCTGGGTCCCCAGGCACAGATACGCAGTATTTT.

This clonotype was seen many times. The chain uses TRBV7-8 and TRBJ2-1; TRBD2 aligns across 9 bases. This CDR3 comprises 16 residues. The germline CDR1 and CDR2 sequences are SGHVS and FQNEAQ. Unmatched junction bases numbered 3, after V lost 3 bases and J lost 0 bases. CDR3 bases: TGTGCCAGCAGCTTGGCGGGAGGGGACTCCTACAATGAGCAGTTCTTC. As protein: CASSLAGGDSYNEQFF.

There are many counts of this clonotype. This chain uses TRBV24-1 with TRBJ2-1; the D call may be TRBD1 or TRBD2 (5 bases each). With 3 bases removed from V and 2 bases from J, the gap between germline ends came to 16 bases. The length of the CDR3 is 17 residues. Germline lookup yields CDR1 KGHDR and CDR2 SFDVKD. The CDR3 region is CATSDPGRDGTYNEQFF. CDR3 nucleotides: TGTGCCACCAGTGATCCCGGCCGGGACGGGACCTACAATGAGCAGTTCTTC.

A few counts support this clonotype. The V gene is TRBV6-1, the J gene TRBJ2-5, with unresolved D. CDR1 and CDR2 (germline): MNHNS, SASEGT. CDR3 length equals 13 residues. Trimming removed 3 bases from V and 5 bases from J, with 10 bases in between. CDR3 loop: CASSEPPLETQYF. CDR3 DNA sequence: TGTGCCAGCAGTGAGCCCCCTTTGGAGACCCAGTACTTC.

This chain links TRBV7-8 with TRBJ2-3; the D is unclear. Germline V gene sequence: CDR1 SGHVS, CDR2 FQNEAQ. V was trimmed by 0 bases and J by 6 bases, leaving 7 bases between them. The CDR3 sequence is 13 residues long. CDR3 DNA sequence: TGTGCCAGCAGCTTAGCTCAGAAGGATACGCAGTATTTT. It specifies CASSLAQKDTQYF.

The sample holds a few counts of this clonotype. The chain couples TRBV6-1 to TRBJ1-5; weak D call: TRBD1 (6 bases). Germline values: CDR1 MNHNS, CDR2 SASEGT. Trimming pared 5 bases from V and 2 bases from J, leaving 13 bases between. The CDR3 extends over 15 amino acids. The CDR3 reads CASSPRGSGNQPQHF. CDR3 DNA sequence: TGTGCCAGCAGTCCCAGGGGTTCAGGCAATCAGCCCCAGCATTTT.

This clonotype was seen ten or more times. V usage is TRBV28 and J usage is TRBJ2-1, with TRBD2 as a possible D gene (5 bases). The CDR3 length is 16 residues. Trimming stripped 5 bases from V and 0 bases from J, with 14 bases between. Per germline, CDR1 MDHEN and CDR2 SYDVKM. This CDR3 reads CASSTLGQSSYNEQFF. CDR3 DNA: TGTGCCAGCAGTACACTAGGCCAGAGCTCCTACAATGAGCAGTTCTTC.

This sequence joins TRBV20-1 and TRBJ2-3, with TRBD2 identical over 10 bases. Germline CDR1 is DFQATT and CDR2 is SNEGSKA (reference sequence). Losses at the gene ends were 3 bases for V and 2 bases for J; bases not matched to a gene: 8. This CDR3 spans 16 amino acids. DNA for the CDR3: TGCAGTGCTAGGACTACTAGCGGGGCTCCCACAGATACGCAGTATTTT. Its protein is CSARTTSGAPTDTQYF.

The chain uses TRBV4-2 and TRBJ2-7; TRBD2 matches 13 bases. V was pared by 1 base and J by 3 bases, with 6 bases of the junction left unmatched. CDR1 is LGHNA, CDR2 YNFKEQ, per germline. The length of the CDR3 is 17 residues. The CDR3, as DNA: TGTGCCAGCAGCCAAGCCACTAGCGGGAGGGAGGTCTACGAGCAGTACTTC. Translating gives CASSQATSGREVYEQYF.

This clonotype was seen many times. The chain recombines TRBV30 with TRBJ2-7, with 13 bases that match TRBD2. V lost 5 bases, J lost 6 bases, and 7 bases stayed unmatched. CDR3 length: 14 amino acids. From germline, CDR1 is GTSNPN and CDR2 SVGIG (reference sequence). CDR3 in DNA: TGTGCCTGGTCACTAGCGGGAGGGTCAGGCGAGCAGTACTTC. Translated: CAWSLAGGSGEQYF.

The table lists this clonotype with many counts. This chain joins TRBV9 and TRBJ2-7; 7 bases are shared with TRBD1. J gave up 7 bases and V 3 bases, and 13 bases lay outside the gene matches. The V gene's germline CDR1 is SGDLS and CDR2 YYNGEE. This CDR3 region has 15 residues. The CDR3 region is CASSGLGQEIGEQYF. The CDR3 nucleotides read TGTGCCAGCAGCGGCCTCGGACAGGAAATAGGGGAGCAGTACTTC.

J is TRBJ2-1 and V is TRBV6-2 or TRBV6-3, with D possibly TRBD2 on 6 matching bases. The CDR3 extends over 15 amino acids. V lost 8 bases and J lost 8, with 22 bases in between. Per germline, CDR1 MNHEY and CDR2 SVGEGT. CDR3 DNA: TGTGCCAGCCTACCCCTAGCTGGAGGGATGGATGAGCAGTTCTTC. Amino acids: CASLPLAGGMDEQFF.